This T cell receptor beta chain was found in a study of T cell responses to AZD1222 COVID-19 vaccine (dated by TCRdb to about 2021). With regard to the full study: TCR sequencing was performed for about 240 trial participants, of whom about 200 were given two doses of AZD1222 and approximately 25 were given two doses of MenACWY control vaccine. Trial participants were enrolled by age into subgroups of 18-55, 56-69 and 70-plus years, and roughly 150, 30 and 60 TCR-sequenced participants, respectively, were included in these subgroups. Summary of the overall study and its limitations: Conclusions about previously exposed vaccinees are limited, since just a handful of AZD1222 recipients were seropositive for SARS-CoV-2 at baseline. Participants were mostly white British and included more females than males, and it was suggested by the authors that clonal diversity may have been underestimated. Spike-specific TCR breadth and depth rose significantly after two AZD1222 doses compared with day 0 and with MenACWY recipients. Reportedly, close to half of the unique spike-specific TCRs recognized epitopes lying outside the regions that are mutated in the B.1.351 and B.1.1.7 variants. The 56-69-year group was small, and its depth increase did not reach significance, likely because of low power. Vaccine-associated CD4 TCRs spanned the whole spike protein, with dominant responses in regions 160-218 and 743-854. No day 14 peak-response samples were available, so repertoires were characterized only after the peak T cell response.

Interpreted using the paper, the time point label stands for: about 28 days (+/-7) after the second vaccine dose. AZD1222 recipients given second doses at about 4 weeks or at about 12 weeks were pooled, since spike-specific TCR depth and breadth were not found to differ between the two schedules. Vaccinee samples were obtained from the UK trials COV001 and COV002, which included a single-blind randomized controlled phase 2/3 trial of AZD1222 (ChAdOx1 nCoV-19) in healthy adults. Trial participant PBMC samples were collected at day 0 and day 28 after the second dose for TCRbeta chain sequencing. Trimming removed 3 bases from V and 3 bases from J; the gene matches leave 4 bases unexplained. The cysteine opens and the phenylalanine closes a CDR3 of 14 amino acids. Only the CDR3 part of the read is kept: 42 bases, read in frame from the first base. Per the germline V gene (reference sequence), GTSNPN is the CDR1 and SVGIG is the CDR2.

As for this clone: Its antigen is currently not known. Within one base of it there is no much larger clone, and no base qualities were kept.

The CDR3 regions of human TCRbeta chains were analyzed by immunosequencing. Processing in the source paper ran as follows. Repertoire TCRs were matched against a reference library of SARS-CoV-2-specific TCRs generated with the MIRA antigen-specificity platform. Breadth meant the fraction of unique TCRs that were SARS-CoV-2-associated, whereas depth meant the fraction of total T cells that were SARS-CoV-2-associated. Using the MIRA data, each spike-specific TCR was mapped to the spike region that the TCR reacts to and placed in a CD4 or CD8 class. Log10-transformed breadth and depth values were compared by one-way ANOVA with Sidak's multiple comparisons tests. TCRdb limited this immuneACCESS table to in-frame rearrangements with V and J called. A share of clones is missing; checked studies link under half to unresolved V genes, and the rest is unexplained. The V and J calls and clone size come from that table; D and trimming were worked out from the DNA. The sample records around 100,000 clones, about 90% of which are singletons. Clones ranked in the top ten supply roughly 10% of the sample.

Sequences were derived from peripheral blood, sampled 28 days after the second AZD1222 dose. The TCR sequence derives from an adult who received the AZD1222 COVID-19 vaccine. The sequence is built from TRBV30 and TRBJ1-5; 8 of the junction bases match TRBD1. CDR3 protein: CAWSGRGLNQPQHF. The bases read TGTGCCTGGAGCGGCAGGGGGCTCAATCAGCCCCAGCATTTT.